This TCR beta chain was profiled in a study of cytomegalovirus exposure and HLA in healthy donors. Study conclusions and caveats: Trimming of TCR beta V- and J-genes showed a link, identified in a later analysis, to a missense DCLRE1C variant.

With 60 Vbeta and 13 Jbeta primers, the PCR was carried out. Method: immunoSEQ multiplex PCR; TCRdb's copy keeps in-frame clones and lacks some. The sample lists some 80,000 clones; 60% to 85% were seen once. This clone has more than one count but fewer than ten. Its antigen is not identified. This CDR3 spans 13 amino acids. Germline V lookup: CDR1 SGDLS, CDR2 YYNGEE. The ends were cut back, 3 bases at V and 6 bases at J, with 13 bases in the middle. This TCR came from a man in his forties or fifties in good health and CMV-seronegative. The rearrangement joins TRBV9 to TRBJ2-7, with D possibly TRBD2 on 6 matching bases. The specimen was PBMCs. CDR3 region: CASSGGLPGEQYF. The CDR3 nucleotides are TGTGCCAGCAGCGGGGGACTCCCGGGCGAGCAGTACTTC.